These 23 T cell receptor beta chains came from one sample sequenced in a study of blood T cell repertoires in COVID-19. TCRdb keeps only in-frame clones here, not all; method: immunoSEQ multiplex PCR. This sample has around 200,000 clones; around 88% occur once, and the top ten carry around 8.9%. The sequenced sample consisted of peripheral blood. These TCRs come from a man aged 35-49 years with active or convalescent COVID-19.

The chain combines TRBV11-2 with TRBJ2-4, with TRBD1 as a possible D gene (5 bases). Between the trimmed V and J ends, which lost 6 bases and 15 bases, there was a span of 21 bases. CDR1 SGHAT and CDR2 FQNNGV come from the germline V gene. The CDR3 totals 13 residues. CDR3 amino acids: CASRFKKGQPSYF. As DNA, the CDR3 is TGTGCCAGCAGATTTAAGAAGGGGCAGCCGTCGTACTTC.

Remarks on this clone: The sample holds other DNA sequences that translate to the same CDR3. The chain links TRBV19 to TRBJ1-5, with D possibly TRBD1 on 6 matching bases. Germline CDR1 is LNHDA and CDR2 is SQIVND (reference sequence). V shed 4 bases and J shed 2 bases, with 9 bases lying between them. This CDR3 contains 14 residues. The CDR3 sequence: CASSTRQGNQPQHF. The CDR3 DNA reads as TGTGCCAGTAGTACCAGACAGGGCAATCAGCCCCAGCATTTT.

The rearrangement uses TRBV7-2 and TRBJ2-7, with TRBD1 as a possible D gene (5 bases). Germline-derived CDR1 and CDR2 are SGHTA and FQGNSA. This CDR3 is 13 amino acids long. Trimming shortened V by 6 bases and J by 7 bases, and 16 bases separated the two germline ends. The CDR3 DNA follows: TGTGCCAGCAGACCTGGACATCTGGAGGAGCAGTACTTC. Its translation is CASRPGHLEEQYF.

This rearrangement joins TRBV2 to TRBJ1-1; 9 bases are shared with TRBD1. Germline trimming cut 0 bases from V and 1 base from J; bases unmatched to any gene: 9. The CDR3 sequence is 18 residues long. The germline V gene encodes CDR1 SNHLY and CDR2 FYNNEI. For the CDR3, the DNA is TGTGCCAGCAGTGAAGCCCCGGGACAGGGATACGGGAACACTGAAGCTTTCTTT. This codes for CASSEAPGQGYGNTEAFF. Variable domain in full (rest from reference TRBV2 and TRBJ1-1): EPEVTQTPSHQVTQMGQEVILRCVPISNHLYFYWYRQILGQKVEFLVSFYNNEISEKSEIFDDQFSVERPDGSNFTLKIRSTKLEDSAMYFCASSEAPGQGYGNTEAFFGQGTRLTVV.

V usage is TRBV14 and J usage is TRBJ2-7; 15 nucleotides line up with TRBD2. This CDR3 comprises 17 residues. The V gene end was trimmed by 1 base and the J gene end by 3 bases; junction bases not matched to a gene: 4. Germline V CDR1 and CDR2: SGHDN, FVKESK. CDR3 residues: CASSQGWTSGRGYEQYF. CDR3 coding DNA: TGTGCCAGCAGCCAAGGCTGGACTAGCGGGAGGGGCTACGAGCAGTACTTC.

The chain links TRBV28 to TRBJ1-6; D not resolved. The V gene's germline CDR1 is MDHEN and CDR2 SYDVKM. V was trimmed by 6 bases and J by 5 bases, leaving 11 bases between them. The CDR3 runs to 14 residues. CDR3 in DNA: TGTGCCAGCAGCGCCGGGTCCAATAATTCACCCCTCCACTTT. This gives the protein CASSAGSNNSPLHF.

The gene calls are TRBV7-9 and TRBJ2-7; 8 positions agree with TRBD1. The CDR3 totals 17 residues. V lost 7 bases and J lost 3; bases outside the gene matches: 17. Looked up from germline, CDR1 is SEHNR and CDR2 is FQNEAQ (reference sequence). The CDR3 DNA follows: TGTGCCAGCACCGGAATAGAAAGGACAGGGAACATCTACGAGCAGTACTTC. Translation: CASTGIERTGNIYEQYF.

This chain links TRBV9 with TRBJ2-3, with TRBD2 matching over 13 bases. Per germline, CDR1 SGDLS and CDR2 YYNGEE. The CDR3 runs to 16 residues. Germline trimming cut 4 bases from V and 2 bases from J; bases unmatched to any gene: 4. CDR3 DNA sequence: TGTGCCAGCAGCCCCGGGACTAGCGGGACCACAGATACGCAGTATTTT. Encoded protein: CASSPGTSGTTDTQYF.

V and J are TRBV7-2 and TRBJ2-3; D remains unclear. Per the germline V gene, CDR1 is SGHTA and CDR2 is FQGNSA. With 1 base removed from V and 1 base from J, the gap between germline ends came to 6 bases. This CDR3 region has 14 residues. The CDR3 DNA is TGTGCCAGCAGCTTAGGACTCCGCACAGATACGCAGTATTTT. It codes for CASSLGLRTDTQYF. The full variable domain, in which reference TRBV7-2 and TRBJ2-3 provide the parts outside the CDR3, is GAGVSQSPSNKVTEKGKDVELRCDPISGHTALYWYRQSLGQGLEFLIYFQGNSAPDKSGLPSDRFSAERTGGSVSTLTIQRTQQEDSAVYLCASSLGLRTDTQYFGPGTRLTVL.

This chain uses TRBV7-2 with TRBJ2-7; D is perhaps TRBD1 (6 bases). This CDR3 spans 14 amino acids. CDR1 and CDR2 (germline): SGHTA, FQGNSA. Trimming pared 4 bases from V and 3 bases from J, leaving 13 bases between. CDR3 DNA sequence: TGTGCCAGCAGCTCAGACAGGAGCCACTACGAGCAGTACTTC. As protein: CASSSDRSHYEQYF.

This chain links TRBV10-2 with TRBJ2-7; 10 bases line up with TRBD2. With V trimmed by 11 bases and J by 2 bases, 9 bases remained unmatched. The germline CDR1 and CDR2 sequences are WSHSY and SAAADI. This CDR3 comprises 14 residues. Here the CDR3 reads CAARSGRAAYEQYF. Here the CDR3 DNA reads TGCGCCGCACGGAGCGGGAGGGCCGCCTACGAGCAGTACTTC.

This chain uses TRBV24-1 with TRBJ1-1; tentative D call: TRBD1 (6 bases). This CDR3 is built from 12 residues. The germline V gene encodes CDR1 KGHDR and CDR2 SFDVKD. The germline V and J ends were trimmed by 1 base and 8 bases, with 7 bases remaining between them. The CDR3 sequence is CATSDFTGEAFF. CDR3 nucleotides: TGTGCCACCAGTGATTTTACAGGGGAAGCTTTCTTT.

V and J are TRBV9 and TRBJ2-7, with D possibly being TRBD2 (6 bases). The CDR3 is 12 amino acids. The germline V gene encodes CDR1 SGDLS and CDR2 YYNGEE. The V gene lost 4 bases and the J gene lost 3 bases, with 8 bases spanning the gap. CDR3 residues: CASSRGNYEQYF. The CDR3 nucleotides are TGTGCCAGCAGCCGCGGGAACTACGAGCAGTACTTC.

CDR3 coding DNA: TGCGCCAGCAATCGGGACGGACAGGGTGCCTATGGCTACACCTTC. Amino acids: CASNRDGQGAYGYTF. The V call is TRBV5-1, the J call TRBJ1-2, with 8 bases identical to TRBD1. The trim removed 6 bases at V and 4 bases at J, leaving 11 bases unmatched. The CDR3 spans 15 residues. Germline V CDR1 and CDR2: SGHRS, YFSETQ.

V is TRBV6-5 and J is TRBJ2-7; possibly TRBD2 for D (6 bases). V was cut by 2 bases and J by 4 bases, with 15 bases left in between. The CDR3 has 15 amino acids. From germline, CDR1 is MNHEY and CDR2 SVGAGI. The CDR3 sequence is CASSYRGGGAYEQYF. CDR3 bases: TGTGCCAGCAGTTACCGGGGAGGAGGGGCATACGAGCAGTACTTC.

Note on this clone: An end of the junction does not agree with germline; a read error may underlie this. V is TRBV5-1 and J is TRBJ2-2, with 9 bases fitting TRBD1. This CDR3 has 16 residues. Per germline, CDR1 SGHRS and CDR2 YFSETQ. In DNA form, the CDR3 reads TGCGCCAGCAGCTTGGCCGGGACAGGGAACTCCGGGGAGCTGTTTTTT. Amino acids: CASSLAGTGNSGELFF. The variable domain in full, completed from reference TRBV5-1 and TRBJ2-2, reads KAGVTQTPRYLIKTRGQQVTLSCSPISGHRSVSWYQQTPGQGLQFLFEYFSETQRNKGNFPGRFSGRQFSNSRSEMNVSTLELGDSALYLCASSLAGTGNSGELFFGEGSRLTVL.

This clone has more than one count but fewer than ten. V and J are TRBV19 and TRBJ1-5; D uncertain. The CDR3 loop spans 18 amino acids. V was clipped by 4 bases and J by 0 bases, with 19 bases between them. Germline-derived CDR1 and CDR2 are LNHDA and SQIVND (reference sequence). DNA of the CDR3: TGTGCCAGTAGTACCCTCGCCCCGAATCGGGATAGCAATCAGCCCCAGCATTTT. Protein product: CASSTLAPNRDSNQPQHF.

This chain uses TRBV6-6 with TRBJ1-5; 9 nucleotides align to TRBD1. From germline, CDR1 is MNHNY and CDR2 SVGAGI (reference sequence). The CDR3 contains 16 residues. Losses at the gene ends were 5 bases for V and 4 bases for J; bases not matched to a gene: 9. The chain's CDR3 is CASSNPGTGKNQPQHF. CDR3 coding DNA: TGTGCCAGCAGTAACCCCGGGACAGGGAAGAATCAGCCCCAGCATTTT.

The rearrangement uses TRBV4-3 and TRBJ1-2; TRBD1 matches at 7 bases. The trim removed 4 bases at V and 4 bases at J, leaving 9 bases unmatched. The length of the CDR3 is 15 residues. Germline CDR1 is LGHNA and CDR2 is YSLEER. The CDR3 reads CASSRGDRNPYGYTF. For the CDR3, the DNA is TGCGCCAGCAGCCGAGGGGACAGAAACCCCTATGGCTACACCTTC.

This chain joins TRBV5-5 and TRBJ1-1, with D possibly TRBD1 on 6 matching bases. V was pared by 4 bases and J by 1 base, with 11 bases between. CDR1 SGHKS and CDR2 YYEKEE come from the germline V gene (reference sequence). The CDR3 runs to 14 residues. The CDR3 bases are TGTGCCAGCAGCCCAGGACAGAAGAACACTGAAGCTTTCTTT. As protein: CASSPGQKNTEAFF.

This clone came up a few times. V and J are TRBV6-1 and TRBJ1-5; possibly TRBD1 for D (5 bases). Germline lookup yields CDR1 MNHNS and CDR2 SASEGT. The CDR3 is 15 residues long. V gave up 1 base and J gave up 2 bases, with 9 bases separating them. Here the CDR3 DNA reads TGTGCCAGCAGTGAAGGGGGCTCGGGCAATCAGCCCCAGCATTTT. Translated, it gives CASSEGGSGNQPQHF.

This clone showed up just a few times. V is TRBV5-6 and J is TRBJ1-2; D is unclear. Germline lookup yields CDR1 SGHDT and CDR2 YYEEEE. The CDR3 has 13 residues. V was shortened by 2 bases and J by 8 bases, with 13 bases between the two germline ends. As DNA, the CDR3 is TGTGCCAGCAGCTTCGGGATACTGGAAGGCTACACCTTC. It is translated as CASSFGILEGYTF. Combining the CDR3 with reference TRBV5-6 and TRBJ1-2 gives the whole variable domain DAGVTQSPTHLIKTRGQQVTLRCSPKSGHDTVSWYQQALGQGPQFIFQYYEEEERQRGNFPDRFSGHQFPNYSSELNVNALLLGDSALYLCASSFGILEGYTFGSGTRLTVV.

In its sample, this clone was seen a few times. V gene TRBV12-3 or TRBV12-4 combines with J gene TRBJ1-1, with unresolved D. The CDR3 is made up of 13 amino acids. Trimming shortened V by 6 bases and J by 7 bases, and 15 bases separated the two germline ends. CDR3 DNA sequence: TGTGCCAGCAGCCCAAACGACGGGAGTGAAGCTTTCTTT. It is translated as CASSPNDGSEAFF.